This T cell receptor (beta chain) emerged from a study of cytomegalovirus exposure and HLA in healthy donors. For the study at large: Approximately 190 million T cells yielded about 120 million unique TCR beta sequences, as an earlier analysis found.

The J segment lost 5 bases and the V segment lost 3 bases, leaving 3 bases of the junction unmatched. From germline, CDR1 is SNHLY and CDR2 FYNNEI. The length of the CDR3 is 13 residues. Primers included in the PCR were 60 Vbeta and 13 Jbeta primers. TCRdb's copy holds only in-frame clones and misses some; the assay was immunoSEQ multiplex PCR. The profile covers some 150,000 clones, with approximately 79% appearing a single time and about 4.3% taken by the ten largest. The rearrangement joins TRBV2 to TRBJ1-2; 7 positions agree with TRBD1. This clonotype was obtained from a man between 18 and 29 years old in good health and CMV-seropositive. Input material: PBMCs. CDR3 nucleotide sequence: TGTGCCAGCAGTGATGACAGGGTTTATGGCTACACCTTC. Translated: CASSDDRVYGYTF. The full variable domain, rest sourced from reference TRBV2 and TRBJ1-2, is EPEVTQTPSHQVTQMGQEVILRCVPISNHLYFYWYRQILGQKVEFLVSFYNNEISEKSEIFDDQFSVERPDGSNFTLKIRSTKLEDSAMYFCASSDDRVYGYTFGSGTRLTVV.